Listed below are T cell receptor beta chains from one sample, sequenced in a study of T cells after yellow fever vaccination. TCRdb re-called the 5' RACE reads with MiXCR, one entry per CDR3 protein. The sample has approximately 510,000 distinct CDR3 sequences; 21% are singletons. The specimen was PBMCs, collected roughly 20 days after the first yellow fever vaccination. These receptors all come from a man aged 18 to 30 who received the YFV17D yellow fever vaccine. Each CDR3 is given with its conserved first and last residue. Each record gives: clone size, J gene, D gene, V gene, CDR3 protein, CDR3 DNA. The D gene is left open where the match is weak. Some rows mark clone size as missing; the rest say once, few, many or name a class of expanded clone.

clone size: NA; J gene: TRBJ2-1; D gene: TRBD2; V gene: TRBV5-1; CDR3 protein: CASSSGLARNEQFF; CDR3 DNA: TGCGCCAGCAGCTCGGGACTAGCGAGGAATGAGCAGTTCTTC
clone size: NA; J gene: TRBJ1-4; D gene: NA; V gene: TRBV10-3; CDR3 protein: CAIRADSNNEKLFF; CDR3 DNA: TGTGCCATCAGAGCGGACTCTAATAATGAAAAACTGTTTTTT
clone size: few; J gene: TRBJ1-2; D gene: TRBD1; V gene: TRBV20-1; CDR3 protein: CSAAAGTGGLYGYTF; CDR3 DNA: TGCAGTGCTGCTGCCGGGACAGGGGGGCTCTATGGCTACACCTTC
clone size: NA; J gene: TRBJ1-1; D gene: TRBD1; V gene: TRBV6-1; CDR3 protein: CASSPDRAGTEAFF; CDR3 DNA: TGTGCCAGCAGTCCGGACAGGGCAGGCACTGAAGCTTTCTTT
clone size: once; J gene: TRBJ2-3; D gene: NA; V gene: TRBV6-2/TRBV6-3; CDR3 protein: CASSWEARDTQYF; CDR3 DNA: TGTGCCAGCAGTTGGGAGGCCCGTGATACGCAGTATTTT
clone size: few; J gene: TRBJ1-2; D gene: NA; V gene: TRBV3-1; CDR3 protein: CASSHTRGLPYGYTF; CDR3 DNA: TGTGCCAGCAGCCATACGAGGGGTTTACCATATGGCTACACCTTC
clone size: few; J gene: TRBJ2-5; D gene: TRBD2; V gene: TRBV16; CDR3 protein: CASSHLPAGGETQYF; CDR3 DNA: TGTGCCAGCAGCCACCTCCCCGCCGGGGGGGAGACCCAGTACTTC
clone size: few; J gene: TRBJ2-3; D gene: TRBD1; V gene: TRBV12-5; CDR3 protein: CASGRQGRTDTQYF; CDR3 DNA: TGTGCTAGTGGTCGACAGGGCCGCACAGATACGCAGTATTTT
clone size: many; J gene: TRBJ2-5; D gene: NA; V gene: TRBV7-2; CDR3 protein: CASSPQASQETQYF; CDR3 DNA: TGTGCCAGCAGCCCACAGGCCTCCCAAGAGACCCAGTACTTC
clone size: NA; J gene: TRBJ2-7; D gene: NA; V gene: TRBV6-1; CDR3 protein: CASSSLGTSYEQYF; CDR3 DNA: TGTGCCAGCAGCTCCCTGGGCACCTCCTACGAGCAGTACTTC
clone size: NA; J gene: TRBJ1-4; D gene: NA; V gene: TRBV20-1; CDR3 protein: CSARPTGWATNEKLFF; CDR3 DNA: TGCAGTGCTAGACCAACAGGGTGGGCAACTAATGAAAAACTGTTTTTT
clone size: NA; J gene: TRBJ1-1; D gene: NA; V gene: TRBV7-6; CDR3 protein: CASSSPVGDTEAFF; CDR3 DNA: TGTGCCAGCAGCTCCCCAGTCGGTGACACTGAAGCTTTCTTT
clone size: NA; J gene: TRBJ1-1; D gene: NA; V gene: TRBV6-1; CDR3 protein: CASSMFGETEAFF; CDR3 DNA: TGTGCCAGCAGTATGTTCGGCGAAACTGAAGCTTTCTTT
clone size: few; J gene: TRBJ2-2; D gene: NA; V gene: TRBV5-1; CDR3 protein: CASSSQTEELTGELFF; CDR3 DNA: TGCGCCAGCAGCTCCCAGACCGAGGAGTTGACCGGGGAGCTGTTTTTT
clone size: many; J gene: TRBJ1-1; D gene: NA; V gene: TRBV12-3/TRBV12-4; CDR3 protein: CASSFSGTEAFF; CDR3 DNA: TGTGCCAGCAGTTTTAGTGGCACTGAAGCTTTCTTT
clone size: few; J gene: TRBJ2-7; D gene: TRBD1; V gene: TRBV6-4; CDR3 protein: CASSDSDRGEQYF; CDR3 DNA: TGTGCCAGCAGTGACTCGGACAGGGGCGAGCAGTACTTC
clone size: few; J gene: TRBJ2-5; D gene: TRBD2; V gene: TRBV4-1; CDR3 protein: CASSPSLGGGETQYF; CDR3 DNA: TGCGCCAGCAGCCCCTCCCTGGGGGGAGGGGAGACCCAGTACTTC
clone size: NA; J gene: TRBJ2-5; D gene: TRBD2; V gene: TRBV20-1; CDR3 protein: CSARHPTSGGETQYF; CDR3 DNA: TGCAGTGCTAGACACCCGACTAGCGGGGGAGAGACCCAGTACTTC
clone size: few; J gene: TRBJ2-5; D gene: TRBD2; V gene: TRBV5-1; CDR3 protein: CASSLGTSGGEETQYF; CDR3 DNA: TGCGCCAGCAGCCTCGGGACTAGCGGGGGGGAAGAGACCCAGTACTTC
clone size: NA; J gene: TRBJ1-1; D gene: NA; V gene: TRBV29-1; CDR3 protein: CSVETTPGLRTEAFF; CDR3 DNA: TGCAGCGTTGAAACCACCCCGGGGTTAAGGACTGAAGCTTTCTTT
clone size: many; J gene: TRBJ2-3; D gene: TRBD2; V gene: TRBV20-1; CDR3 protein: CSARDLVGGDTQYF; CDR3 DNA: TGCAGTGCTAGAGATCTGGTCGGGGGGGATACGCAGTATTTT
clone size: few; J gene: TRBJ1-2; D gene: NA; V gene: TRBV20-1; CDR3 protein: CSARSPGYYGYTF; CDR3 DNA: TGCAGTGCTCGAAGCCCGGGGTACTATGGCTACACCTTC
clone size: few; J gene: TRBJ1-4; D gene: NA; V gene: TRBV19; CDR3 protein: CASRSGDEKLFF; CDR3 DNA: TGTGCCAGTAGATCCGGGGATGAAAAACTGTTTTTT
clone size: NA; J gene: TRBJ2-2; D gene: NA; V gene: TRBV28; CDR3 protein: CASSLSVPRAGELFF; CDR3 DNA: TGTGCCAGCAGTTTAAGCGTGCCCCGGGCCGGGGAGCTGTTTTTT
clone size: NA; J gene: TRBJ2-5; D gene: TRBD2; V gene: TRBV7-6; CDR3 protein: CASSIPRTSGQETQYF; CDR3 DNA: TGTGCCAGCAGCATACCCCGGACTAGCGGACAAGAGACCCAGTACTTC
clone size: few; J gene: TRBJ2-1; D gene: TRBD2; V gene: TRBV6-5; CDR3 protein: CASSSSSGVVEQFF; CDR3 DNA: TGTGCCAGCAGTTCGAGTAGCGGGGTTGTTGAGCAGTTCTTC
clone size: NA; J gene: TRBJ1-3; D gene: NA; V gene: TRBV13; CDR3 protein: CASSHRPGRIGNTIYF; CDR3 DNA: TGTGCCAGCAGCCACCGCCCAGGACGGATTGGAAACACCATATATTTT
clone size: NA; J gene: TRBJ2-5; D gene: NA; V gene: TRBV18; CDR3 protein: CASSPPAGGLRETQYF; CDR3 DNA: TGTGCCAGCTCACCGCCGGCGGGTGGGTTGAGAGAGACCCAGTACTTC
clone size: NA; J gene: TRBJ1-2; D gene: TRBD1; V gene: TRBV20-1; CDR3 protein: CSARAAQGGYTF; CDR3 DNA: TGCAGTGCTAGAGCCGCACAGGGGGGCTACACCTTC
clone size: few; J gene: TRBJ1-2; D gene: NA; V gene: TRBV19; CDR3 protein: CASSIDTYGYTF; CDR3 DNA: TGTGCCAGTAGTATAGACACCTATGGCTACACCTTC
clone size: few; J gene: TRBJ2-5; D gene: NA; V gene: TRBV7-2; CDR3 protein: CASSFIQGTQYF; CDR3 DNA: TGTGCCAGCAGCTTTATCCAAGGGACCCAGTACTTC
clone size: once; J gene: TRBJ2-5; D gene: TRBD2; V gene: TRBV5-1; CDR3 protein: CASTLQTSGQQETQYF; CDR3 DNA: TGCGCCAGCACTCTTCAAACTAGCGGACAACAAGAGACCCAGTACTTC
clone size: few; J gene: TRBJ1-5; D gene: NA; V gene: TRBV5-4; CDR3 protein: CASSFGGSHNQPQHF; CDR3 DNA: TGTGCCAGCAGCTTCGGAGGGTCCCACAATCAGCCCCAGCATTTT
clone size: NA; J gene: TRBJ2-5; D gene: TRBD2; V gene: TRBV20-1; CDR3 protein: CSATPTSGGARETQYF; CDR3 DNA: TGCAGTGCTACCCCGACTAGCGGGGGGGCCAGAGAGACCCAGTACTTC
clone size: many; J gene: TRBJ1-5; D gene: TRBD1; V gene: TRBV6-1; CDR3 protein: CASVPSRQGKNQPQHF; CDR3 DNA: TGTGCCAGCGTGCCCAGTCGACAGGGAAAAAATCAGCCCCAGCATTTT
clone size: NA; J gene: TRBJ1-2; D gene: NA; V gene: TRBV7-3; CDR3 protein: CASSSAPGGYGYTF; CDR3 DNA: TGTGCCAGCAGCTCCGCTCCGGGGGGCTATGGCTACACCTTC
clone size: once; J gene: TRBJ2-3; D gene: TRBD2; V gene: TRBV3-1; CDR3 protein: CASSEATGTSGGNTDTQYF; CDR3 DNA: TGTGCCAGCAGCGAAGCTACAGGGACTAGCGGGGGGAACACAGATACGCAGTATTTT
clone size: NA; J gene: TRBJ1-1; D gene: NA; V gene: TRBV21-1; CDR3 protein: CASIPGDTEAFF; CDR3 DNA: TGTGCCAGCATCCCCGGAGACACTGAAGCTTTCTTT
clone size: many; J gene: TRBJ2-2; D gene: NA; V gene: TRBV20-1; CDR3 protein: CSARANRGTGELFF; CDR3 DNA: TGCAGTGCTAGAGCGAACCGGGGCACCGGGGAGCTGTTTTTT
clone size: NA; J gene: TRBJ2-2; D gene: NA; V gene: TRBV4-3; CDR3 protein: CASSQGSQANTGELFF; CDR3 DNA: TGCGCCAGCAGCCAGGGCAGCCAAGCGAACACCGGGGAGCTGTTTTTT
clone size: NA; J gene: TRBJ1-1; D gene: NA; V gene: TRBV5-6; CDR3 protein: CASSLVVGPMNTEAFF; CDR3 DNA: TGTGCCAGCAGCTTGGTGGTCGGTCCCATGAACACTGAAGCTTTCTTT
clone size: NA; J gene: TRBJ2-5; D gene: TRBD2; V gene: TRBV4-3; CDR3 protein: CASSQEIASGGRETQYF; CDR3 DNA: TGCGCCAGCAGCCAAGAAATTGCTAGCGGGGGCCGGGAGACCCAGTACTTC
clone size: NA; J gene: TRBJ2-3; D gene: NA; V gene: TRBV11-3; CDR3 protein: CASSGTAPDTQYF; CDR3 DNA: TGTGCCAGCAGCGGGACGGCGCCAGATACGCAGTATTTT
clone size: few; J gene: TRBJ2-2; D gene: TRBD2; V gene: TRBV9; CDR3 protein: CASSASSGGATGELFF; CDR3 DNA: TGTGCCAGCAGCGCTTCTAGCGGGGGGGCCACCGGGGAGCTGTTTTTT
clone size: NA; J gene: TRBJ2-1; D gene: NA; V gene: TRBV30; CDR3 protein: CAARGGNNEQFF; CDR3 DNA: TGTGCCGCTAGGGGCGGAAACAATGAGCAGTTCTTC
clone size: NA; J gene: TRBJ2-2; D gene: TRBD1; V gene: TRBV7-9; CDR3 protein: CASSHGDRGNTGELFF; CDR3 DNA: TGTGCCAGCAGCCACGGGGACAGGGGTAACACCGGGGAGCTGTTTTTT
clone size: NA; J gene: TRBJ2-5; D gene: NA; V gene: TRBV9; CDR3 protein: CASSAGDREVETQYF; CDR3 DNA: TGTGCCAGCAGCGCAGGGGACCGGGAGGTAGAGACCCAGTACTTC
clone size: few; J gene: TRBJ2-7; D gene: NA; V gene: TRBV6-1; CDR3 protein: CASSEALGHLYEQYF; CDR3 DNA: TGTGCCAGCAGTGAAGCTTTAGGACACCTCTACGAGCAGTACTTC
clone size: many; J gene: TRBJ2-5; D gene: NA; V gene: TRBV12-3/TRBV12-4; CDR3 protein: CASRQDRYQETQYF; CDR3 DNA: TGTGCCAGCAGGCAAGACAGGTACCAAGAGACCCAGTACTTC
clone size: few; J gene: TRBJ2-5; D gene: TRBD1; V gene: TRBV18; CDR3 protein: CASSPPGTGRETQYF; CDR3 DNA: TGTGCCAGCTCACCACCCGGGACAGGACGGGAGACCCAGTACTTC
clone size: NA; J gene: TRBJ1-2; D gene: NA; V gene: TRBV3-1; CDR3 protein: CASSQDLGGASGYTF; CDR3 DNA: TGTGCCAGCAGCCAAGATCTGGGGGGGGCCTCCGGCTACACCTTC
clone size: NA; J gene: TRBJ1-4; D gene: NA; V gene: TRBV5-1; CDR3 protein: CASSYGLLGEKLFF; CDR3 DNA: TGCGCCAGCAGCTATGGACTTCTGGGTGAAAAACTGTTTTTT